This entry lists 19 T cell receptor beta chains sequenced from one sample in a study of regulatory T cells in long-lasting Graves disease. Construction of the TCR beta libraries employed iRepertoire HTBI primers in conjunction with Arm-PCR of CDR3 regions. TCRdb called the multiplex PCR reads again in MiXCR, with one record for every CDR3 protein. This table has about 460,000 distinct CDR3 sequences, about 20% appearing once. Time point described: persistent/refractory GD, antithyroid drugs over 5 years with positive TRAb. Generation of the TCR library employed RNA extracted from PBMCs. Material: peripheral blood mononuclear cells (PBMCs), obtained when the disease was refractory, from a patient treated with antithyroid drugs. All receptors derive from a female donor with Graves disease.

This clonotype was seen repeatedly, ten times or more. This chain connects TRBV11-3 to TRBJ1-1, with 9 bases identical to TRBD1. J lost 0 bases, V lost 6 bases, and 11 bases had no gene match. The CDR3 runs to 17 residues. Germline CDR1 and CDR2: SGHNT and YENEEA. The CDR3 nucleotides read TGTGCCAGCAGTTCCGGGGACAGGGTAACGATGAACACTGAAGCTTTCTTT. Translating it yields CASSSGDRVTMNTEAFF.

This clonotype has ten or more counts. The chain is built from TRBV27 and TRBJ2-7; the D gene could be TRBD1 or TRBD2 (5 bases each). Per germline, CDR1 MNHEY and CDR2 SMNVEV (reference sequence). V lost 3 bases to trimming and J lost 4 bases, with 16 bases between them. CDR3 length equals 15 residues. CDR3 protein: CASSFRDAANYEQYF. The CDR3 DNA sequence: TGTGCCAGCAGTTTCCGGGACGCTGCCAATTACGAGCAGTACTTC.

This clonotype was counted ten times or more. The chain uses TRBV12-3 or TRBV12-4 and TRBJ2-2; TRBD2 is a possible D gene (5 bases). The CDR3 sequence is 15 residues long. The germline V and J ends were trimmed by 5 bases and 4 bases, with 14 bases remaining between them. Written as DNA, the CDR3 is TGTGCCAGCAGTCTAACAAGCGGTTTCACCGGGGAGCTGTTTTTT. This encodes CASSLTSGFTGELFF.

The rearrangement uses TRBV29-1 and TRBJ2-7; weak D call: TRBD2 (6 bases). The V end was cut by 3 bases, the J end by 2 bases, with 11 bases between. Germline loops: CDR1 SQVTM, CDR2 ANQGSEA. This CDR3 spans 13 amino acids. The CDR3 sequence is CSVDLSGAYEQYF. CDR3 DNA sequence: TGCAGCGTTGATTTATCGGGGGCCTACGAGCAGTACTTC.

In its sample, this clonotype was seen many times. This sequence joins TRBV20-1 and TRBJ2-7; possibly TRBD2 for D (6 bases). The germline gives CDR1 DFQATT, CDR2 SNEGSKA (reference sequence). V shed 5 bases and J shed 2 bases, with 7 bases lying between them. This CDR3 has 11 residues. This CDR3 is CSAPGAYEQYF. The CDR3 coding sequence is TGCAGTGCTCCGGGGGCCTACGAGCAGTACTTC.

This clonotype appeared many times. V usage is TRBV2 and J usage is TRBJ2-2, with D possibly matching TRBD1 (5 bases). Trimming took off 7 bases at V and 3 bases at J, with 15 bases between the two ends. The CDR3 consists of 15 residues. Germline CDR1 reads SNHLY; CDR2 reads FYNNEI. The CDR3 region is CASNHGAGHTGELFF. Here the CDR3 DNA reads TGTGCCAGCAACCACGGAGCAGGGCACACCGGGGAGCTGTTTTTT.

About this clonotype itself: This may stem from a read error, because a much larger clone lies one nucleotide away. This chain links TRBV6-5 with TRBJ1-1; possible D gene TRBD1, 6 bases. Germline V lookup: CDR1 MNHEY, CDR2 SVGAGI. There are 15 residues in the CDR3. CDR3 in amino acids: CASSSTDRSNTEVFF. The DNA for the CDR3 is TGTGCCAGCAGTTCAACGGACAGATCGAACACTGAAGTTTTCTTT.

This clonotype was counted ten times or more. This chain connects TRBV7-8 to TRBJ2-5; a possible D gene is TRBD2 (5 bases). The CDR3 is 10 residues long. CDR1 is SGHVS, CDR2 FQNEAQ, per germline. Trimming pared 6 bases from V and 7 bases from J, leaving 6 bases between. For the CDR3, the DNA is TGTGCCAGCAGGGCGGGGACCCAGTACTTC. As protein: CASRAGTQYF.

This clonotype came up many times. The CDR3 protein is CASSGQRNTEAFF. DNA of the CDR3: TGTGCCAGCAGTGGACAGAGGAACACTGAAGCTTTCTTT. The chain is built from TRBV28 and TRBJ1-1, with a weak D call TRBD1 (6 bases). V was shortened by 5 bases and J by 1 base, with 8 bases between the two germline ends. There are 13 residues in the CDR3. Germline V gives CDR1 MDHEN, CDR2 SYDVKM. Full variable domain (outside the CDR3, taken from reference TRBV28 and TRBJ1-1): DVKVTQSSRYLVKRTGEKVFLECVQDMDHENMFWYRQDPGLGLRLIYFSYDVKMKEKGDIPEGYSVSREKKERFSLILESASTNQTSMYLCASSGQRNTEAFFGQGTRLTVV.

The sample holds many counts of this clonotype. This chain links TRBV20-1 with TRBJ1-6; D ambiguous. Germline V gene sequence: CDR1 DFQATT, CDR2 SNEGSKA (reference sequence). Trimming shortened V by 6 bases and J by 0 bases, and 9 bases separated the two germline ends. The CDR3 totals 14 residues. DNA for the CDR3: TGCAGTGCCCATCAGGACTCCTATAATTCACCCCTCCACTTT. This gives the protein CSAHQDSYNSPLHF.

This clonotype was recorded many times. The V call is TRBV29-1, the J call TRBJ1-2; D ambiguous. CDR1 is SQVTM, CDR2 ANQGSEA, per germline. CDR3 length: 13 amino acids. Trimming left V 1 base short and J 4 bases short, with 10 bases between. The DNA for the CDR3 is TGCAGCGTTGAAGTATGGGGAAGCTATGGCTACACCTTC. It yields the protein CSVEVWGSYGYTF. The entire variable domain, with the rest obtained from reference TRBV29-1 and TRBJ1-2, is as follows: SAVISQKPSRDICQRGTSLTIQCQVDSQVTMMFWYRQQPGQSLTLIATANQGSEATYESGFVIDKFPISRPNLTFSTLTVSNMSPEDSSIYLCSVEVWGSYGYTFGSGTRLTVV.

The chain uses TRBV30 and TRBJ2-7, with 11 bases identical to TRBD1. J lost 7 bases, V lost 4 bases, and 6 bases had no gene match. There are 13 residues in the CDR3. CDR1 GTSNPN and CDR2 SVGIG come from the germline V gene (reference sequence). The CDR3 spells CAWTMDRGQEQYF. CDR3 nucleotides: TGTGCCTGGACCATGGACAGGGGGCAAGAGCAGTACTTC.

This clonotype was seen only a few times. The rearrangement joins TRBV12-3 or TRBV12-4 to TRBJ1-5; 9 bases line up with TRBD1. The CDR3 totals 14 residues. Unmatched junction bases numbered 6, after V lost 1 base and J lost 11 bases. The CDR3, as DNA: TGTGCCAGCAGTTTAGGCCAAGGGGACAGGGCCCAGCATTTT. As protein: CASSLGQGDRAQHF.

The sample holds one count of this clonotype. The V and J genes are TRBV25-1 and TRBJ2-3, with D tentatively TRBD2 (5 bases). The CDR3 runs 15 residues. The germline V and J ends were trimmed by 3 bases and 0 bases, with 10 bases remaining between them. CDR1 is MGHDK, CDR2 SYGVNS, per germline. CDR3 region: CASSDEGRSTDTQYF. DNA of the CDR3: TGTGCCAGCAGTGATGAGGGCCGAAGCACAGATACGCAGTATTTT. Variable domain in full (rest from reference TRBV25-1 and TRBJ2-3): EADIYQTPRYLVIGTGKKITLECSQTMGHDKMYWYQQDPGMELHLIHYSYGVNSTEKGDLSSESTVSRIRTEHFPLTLESARPSHTSQYLCASSDEGRSTDTQYFGPGTRLTVL.

V gene TRBV30 combines with J gene TRBJ2-2, with 9 nucleotides matching TRBD1. J was trimmed by 3 bases and V by 5 bases; bases with no gene match: 4. The length of the CDR3 is 14 residues. The V gene's germline CDR1 is GTSNPN and CDR2 SVGIG (reference sequence). The CDR3, as DNA: TGTGCCTGGGGGGACAGGGTGGACACCGGGGAGCTGTTTTTT. The encoded protein is CAWGDRVDTGELFF. Complete variable domain (other parts from reference TRBV30 and TRBJ2-2): SQTIHQWPATLVQPVGSPLSLECTVEGTSNPNLYWYRQAAGRGLQLLFYSVGIGQISSEVPQNLSASRPQDRQFILSSKKLLLSDSGFYLCAWGDRVDTGELFFGEGSRLTVL.

This clonotype was observed at least ten times. This chain connects TRBV12-3 or TRBV12-4 to TRBJ1-1; no reliable D call. The V and J ends lost 3 bases and 2 bases respectively, with 10 bases between them. The CDR3 length is 14 residues. The CDR3 sequence: CASSFGGHNTEAFF. CDR3 nucleotide sequence: TGTGCCAGCAGTTTCGGAGGGCATAACACTGAAGCTTTCTTT.

This clonotype was seen a few times. The chain recombines TRBV20-1 with TRBJ2-7, with TRBD1 as a possible D gene (6 bases). Germline CDR1 reads DFQATT; CDR2 reads SNEGSKA (reference sequence). The CDR3 consists of 16 residues. V shed 0 bases and J shed 1 base, with 16 bases lying between them. CDR3 DNA: TGCAGTGCTAGAGAGGGGGCTGCGTTTAGTTCCTACGAGCAGTACTTC. It is translated as CSAREGAAFSSYEQYF.

This clonotype turned up a few times. The chain uses TRBV5-6 and TRBJ1-3; no reliable D call. Germline lookup yields CDR1 SGHDT and CDR2 YYEEEE. Trimming removed 4 bases from V and 7 bases from J, with 9 bases in between. This CDR3 spans 12 amino acids. The CDR3 spells CASSRYGNTIYF. For the CDR3, the DNA is TGTGCCAGCAGCCGCTACGGGAACACCATATATTTT.

The chain uses TRBV25-1 and TRBJ1-4, with D uncertain. The V gene's germline CDR1 is MGHDK and CDR2 SYGVNS. Deletions cut 8 bases from V and 0 bases from J, with 10 bases between. The CDR3 runs to 14 residues. The chain's CDR3 is CASGEIATNEKLFF. The DNA for the CDR3 is TGTGCCAGCGGAGAGATTGCAACTAATGAAAAACTGTTTTTT.